Listed below are T cell receptor beta chains from one sample, sequenced in a study of regulatory T cells in long-lasting Graves disease. Each CDR3 protein is one row after TCRdb ran MiXCR on the multiplex PCR reads. Of roughly 450,000 distinct CDR3 sequences listed, around 20% are singletons. This material consisted of peripheral blood mononuclear cells (PBMCs), taken when the disease was refractory, from a patient treated with antithyroid drugs. These receptors were obtained from a female donor with Graves disease. Each CDR3 is given with its conserved first and last residue. A D gene is named only where the DNA matches it firmly. Not all rows give a size; the values are once, few, many and, for expanded clones, a class.

CDR3aa | CDR3nt | abundance | v_gene | d_gene | j_gene
CSASRPTSAYEQYF | TGCAGTGCCTCTCGGCCGACATCCGCCTACGAGCAGTACTTC | NA | TRBV20-1 | NA | TRBJ2-7
CASSQDVNSYEQYF | TGTGCCAGCAGCCAAGATGTCAACTCCTACGAGCAGTACTTC | NA | TRBV3-1 | NA | TRBJ2-7
CASTRSPFPRLAGGPEQFF | TGTGCCAGCACCCGATCCCCATTTCCCAGGCTAGCGGGAGGGCCCGAACAGTTCTTC | NA | TRBV6-1 | TRBD2 | TRBJ2-1
CAGHAGGLETQYF | TGTGCCGGGCATGCGGGAGGATTGGAGACCCAGTACTTC | NA | TRBV7-2 | TRBD2 | TRBJ2-5
CASSHFFGLPKTSGTNTGELFF | TGTGCCAGCAGCCATTTTTTCGGACTACCTAAGACTAGCGGGACCAACACCGGGGAGCTGTTTTTT | NA | TRBV4-2 | TRBD2 | TRBJ2-2
CASSQEPSSGYEQYF | TGCGCCAGCAGCCAAGAACCCTCTAGCGGCTACGAGCAGTACTTC | NA | TRBV4-1 | TRBD2 | TRBJ2-7
CASSLERGADGYTF | TGCGCCAGCAGCTTGGAGAGAGGGGCGGATGGCTACACCTTC | NA | TRBV5-1 | NA | TRBJ1-2
CASSLGLAGYNEQFF | TGTGCCAGCAGCCTAGGACTAGCTGGATACAATGAGCAGTTCTTC | few | TRBV6-1 | TRBD2 | TRBJ2-1
CASKLAGGQETQYF | TGTGCCAGCAAACTAGCGGGGGGCCAAGAGACCCAGTACTTC | many | TRBV12-3/TRBV12-4 | TRBD2 | TRBJ2-5
CASSSLGRLYEQYF | TGTGCCAGCAGTTCTTTGGGCAGGTTGTACGAGCAGTACTTC | few | TRBV27 | NA | TRBJ2-7
CASSRVGQRNGYTF | TGTGCCAGCAGCCGGGTCGGACAGCGGAATGGCTACACCTTC | NA | TRBV5-5 | NA | TRBJ1-2
CASSPLQGAVGEAFF | TGTGCCAGCAGTCCGTTACAGGGGGCTGTAGGTGAAGCTTTCTTT | many | TRBV28 | TRBD1 | TRBJ1-1
CASYRGDITGELFF | TGCGCCAGCTACAGGGGGGATATCACCGGGGAGCTGTTTTTT | NA | TRBV5-1 | TRBD1 | TRBJ2-2
CASSLETGEETQYF | TGCGCCAGCAGCCTAGAGACAGGAGAAGAGACCCAGTACTTC | few | TRBV5-1 | NA | TRBJ2-5
CASRTGAGELFF | TGTGCCAGCAGGACGGGGGCCGGGGAGCTGTTTTTT | NA | TRBV7-6 | NA | TRBJ2-2
CASSFTVNTGELFF | TGTGCCAGCAGTTTTACGGTGAACACCGGGGAGCTGTTTTTT | few | TRBV12-3/TRBV12-4 | NA | TRBJ2-2
CASSIPPTDTQYF | TGTGCCAGTAGTATACCCCCCACAGATACGCAGTATTTT | once | TRBV19 | NA | TRBJ2-3
CASSPTGGGETQYF | TGTGCCAGCAGTCCTACAGGGGGCGGTGAGACCCAGTACTTC | many | TRBV28 | TRBD1 | TRBJ2-5
CASSLSGTGEYEQYF | TGCGCCAGCAGCTTATCCGGGACAGGGGAATACGAGCAGTACTTC | few | TRBV5-1 | TRBD1 | TRBJ2-7
CASRAIAGGPLDEQYF | TGTGCCAGCAGGGCTATTGCGGGAGGGCCCCTCGACGAGCAGTACTTC | many | TRBV27 | TRBD2 | TRBJ2-7
CASSLPTGTQYF | TGTGCCAGCAGTTTACCGACCGGGACCCAGTACTTC | many | TRBV27 | NA | TRBJ2-5
CASSLGLAGSEKYQETQYF | TGTGCCAGCAGCTTAGGACTAGCGGGATCGGAAAAATATCAAGAGACCCAGTACTTC | many | TRBV11-2 | TRBD2 | TRBJ2-5
CASSLAHGGPSYEQYF | TGTGCCAGCAGTTTAGCGCACGGGGGTCCCTCCTACGAGCAGTACTTC | many | TRBV12-3/TRBV12-4 | NA | TRBJ2-7
CASSEREQGLAKNIQYF | TGTGCCAGCAGTGAAAGGGAACAGGGGTTAGCCAAAAACATTCAGTACTTC | many | TRBV6-1 | TRBD1 | TRBJ2-4
CASSQDPPGLRQETQYF | TGTGCCAGCAGCCAAGACCCCCCGGGACTCCGACAAGAGACCCAGTACTTC | many | TRBV3-1 | NA | TRBJ2-5
CASSLFKGGSNQPQHF | TGTGCCAGCAGTTTATTTAAGGGAGGGAGCAATCAGCCCCAGCATTTT | few | TRBV28 | NA | TRBJ1-5
CASSPPVIGIMNTEAFF | TGTGCCAGCAGCCCTCCCGTCATTGGAATCATGAACACTGAAGCTTTCTTT | many | TRBV7-9 | NA | TRBJ1-1
CSVVLLGGQYF | TGCAGCGTTGTGCTTCTGGGGGGGCAGTACTTC | many | TRBV29-1 | NA | TRBJ2-7
CASSLRTSGIYEQYF | TGTGCCAGCAGCCTCAGGACTAGCGGGATCTACGAGCAGTACTTC | many | TRBV7-2 | TRBD2 | TRBJ2-7
CASTAGLAGTQYF | TGTGCCAGCACCGCGGGACTAGCGGGGACCCAGTACTTC | few | TRBV12-3/TRBV12-4 | TRBD2 | TRBJ2-5
CASSVSARNTEAFF | TGCGCCAGCAGCGTATCGGCCCGGAACACTGAAGCTTTCTTT | many | TRBV5-1 | NA | TRBJ1-1
CSALPVVGAYEQYF | TGCAGTGCTTTGCCCGTAGTAGGGGCCTACGAGCAGTACTTC | many | TRBV20-1 | NA | TRBJ2-7
CASSQDSSGRPSGTGELFF | TGCGCCAGCAGCCAAGATTCCAGCGGGAGGCCCTCGGGCACCGGGGAGCTGTTTTTT | few | TRBV4-1 | TRBD2 | TRBJ2-2
CASSRGAGYSYEQYF | TGTGCCAGCAGCCGGGGCGCAGGTTACTCCTACGAGCAGTACTTC | many | TRBV28 | NA | TRBJ2-7
CAAGVFPSYEQYF | TGTGCCGCTGGGGTTTTTCCCTCCTACGAGCAGTACTTC | many | TRBV6-1 | NA | TRBJ2-7
CSVENGQGGAFF | TGCAGCGTTGAGAACGGACAGGGGGGGGCTTTCTTT | few | TRBV29-1 | TRBD1 | TRBJ1-1
CASGGWGNTEAFF | TGTGCCTCCGGGGGGTGGGGGAACACTGAAGCTTTCTTT | NA | TRBV7-9 | NA | TRBJ1-1
CASSLTLAGTYGYTF | TGCGCCAGCAGCTTGACCCTCGCAGGGACCTATGGCTACACCTTC | NA | TRBV5-1 | NA | TRBJ1-2
CSARVHRLAGGGSEQYF | TGCAGTGCTAGAGTCCACCGTCTAGCGGGAGGTGGCTCCGAGCAGTACTTC | NA | TRBV20-1 | TRBD2 | TRBJ2-7
CASREGQGLETQYF | TGTGCCAGCAGGGAAGGACAGGGGTTGGAGACCCAGTACTTC | NA | TRBV6-1 | TRBD1 | TRBJ2-5
CASSLDPRGAYEQYF | TGCGCCAGCAGCTTGGATCCCCGGGGCGCCTACGAGCAGTACTTC | many | TRBV5-1 | NA | TRBJ2-7